Here is one TCR beta chain with its context. V was shortened by 0 bases and J by 2 bases, with 8 bases between the two germline ends. Per germline, CDR1 SGHRS and CDR2 YFSETQ. The CDR3 consists of 14 residues. In the original processing: Amplification from reference gene primers served as the basis for estimated nucleated cell counts. Some clones are missing from TCRdb's copy, which holds only in-frame ones; the method was immunoSEQ multiplex PCR. From that table come the V and J calls and clone size; the DNA was used to work out D and trimming. Of roughly 100,000 clones in the sample, approximately 90% were seen once. The sample belongs to a study of blood T cell repertoires in COVID-19. Study details: Sources were T cells, B-cell-depleted T cells, or PBMCs; the material itself was cDNA or gDNA.

The chain has TRBV5-1 and TRBJ2-5; no reliable D call. This receptor was taken from a woman older than 75 with acute or convalescent COVID-19. The sample comprised peripheral blood. CDR3 residues: CASSLVLGQETQYF. In nucleotides, the CDR3 is TGCGCCAGCAGCTTGGTTCTCGGGCAAGAGACCCAGTACTTC.